One and the same sample provided the 21 T cell receptor beta chains below, sequenced in a study of blood T cell repertoires in COVID-19. TCRdb keeps only in-frame clones here, not all; method: immunoSEQ multiplex PCR. The sample yields some 190,000 clones, approximately 85% seen once. What was sequenced was peripheral blood. These receptor sequences come from a man older than 75 with COVID-19, enrolled during active disease.

The rearrangement uses TRBV4-1 and TRBJ2-5; D may be TRBD2 (6 bases). Trimming pared 0 bases from V and 5 bases from J, leaving 13 bases between. This CDR3 spans 15 amino acids. CDR1 is MGHRA and CDR2 is YSYEKL in the germline V gene. This chain's CDR3 is CASSQDGAGGETQYF. In DNA form, the CDR3 reads TGCGCCAGCAGCCAAGATGGCGCAGGAGGGGAGACCCAGTACTTC.

V gene TRBV10-3 combines with J gene TRBJ1-2; D is possibly TRBD1 (5 bases). V was cut by 3 bases and J by 4 bases, with 12 bases left in between. This CDR3 contains 14 residues. Per germline, CDR1 ENHRY and CDR2 SYGVKD. CDR3 in amino acids: CAISDREGSYGYTF. CDR3 nucleotides: TGTGCCATCAGTGATAGGGAGGGGAGCTATGGCTACACCTTC.

The chain recombines TRBV27 with TRBJ2-7, with 10 bases lining up with TRBD2. The CDR3 has 16 amino acids. V trimming: 3 bases; J trimming: 5 bases; junction bases outside the gene matches: 10. The germline CDR1 and CDR2 sequences are MNHEY and SMNVEV (reference sequence). The CDR3 DNA reads as TGTGCCAGCAGTTTCCATCCGACTAGCGGGTTCAACGAGCAGTACTTC. This encodes CASSFHPTSGFNEQYF.

A single count supports this clone. CDR3 amino acids: CASSPTSWQGEGKLFF. The CDR3 DNA reads TGTGCCAGCAGTCCAACGTCTTGGCAGGGGGAAGGAAAACTGTTTTTT. This chain connects TRBV27 to TRBJ1-4; 7 nucleotides agree with TRBD1. Looked up from germline, CDR1 is MNHEY and CDR2 is SMNVEV (reference sequence). V lost 5 bases, J lost 10 bases, and 16 bases stayed unmatched. The CDR3 consists of 16 residues. The entire variable domain, with the rest obtained from reference TRBV27 and TRBJ1-4, is as follows: EAQVTQNPRYLITVTGKKLTVTCSQNMNHEYMSWYRQDPGLGLRQIYYSMNVEVTDKGDVPEGYKVSRKEKRNFPLILESPSPNQTSLYFCASSPTSWQGEGKLFFGSGTQLSVL.

V gene TRBV5-1 combines with J gene TRBJ2-7; tentative D call: TRBD2 (5 bases). Between the trimmed V and J ends, which lost 6 bases and 2 bases, there was a span of 15 bases. CDR1 is SGHRS and CDR2 is YFSETQ in the germline V gene. This CDR3 is built from 14 residues. The CDR3: CASNPLGAAYEQYF. The CDR3 DNA is TGCGCCAGCAACCCCCTGGGAGCGGCCTACGAGCAGTACTTC.

The DNA of the CDR3 is TGTGCCAGCAGTTTAGGGGGACAAAACTATGGCTACACCTTC. This encodes CASSLGGQNYGYTF. This chain uses TRBV28 with TRBJ1-2, with a tentative D call TRBD1 (6 bases). Trimming stripped 2 bases from V and 2 bases from J, with 9 bases between. Germline values: CDR1 MDHEN, CDR2 SYDVKM. The CDR3 totals 14 residues.

The chain combines TRBV6-4 with TRBJ1-5; 9 bases are shared with TRBD1. The trim removed 5 bases at V and 4 bases at J, leaving 6 bases unmatched. Looked up from germline, CDR1 is MRHNA and CDR2 is SNTAGT. This CDR3 comprises 15 residues. The CDR3 reads CASSSTGGTNQPQHF. The DNA for the CDR3 is TGTGCCAGCAGTTCGACAGGGGGAACAAATCAGCCCCAGCATTTT.

The rearrangement links TRBV6-2 or TRBV6-3 to TRBJ2-2; TRBD1 matches 8 bases. Looked up from germline, CDR1 is MNHEY and CDR2 is SVGEGT. V shed 5 bases and J 5 bases; nucleotides not matched to a gene: 10. This CDR3 spans 16 amino acids. The DNA of the CDR3 is TGTGCCAGCAGTAGTCTGCGGGACAGGATAACCGGGGAGCTGTTTTTT. Amino acid sequence: CASSSLRDRITGELFF.

The chain uses TRBV5-1 and TRBJ1-1; 7 bases are shared with TRBD1. Per germline, CDR1 SGHRS and CDR2 YFSETQ. The junction had 11 bases not matched to a gene; V was cut back by 4 bases and J by 8 bases. The CDR3 length is 14 residues. CDR3: CASSAGDSRAEAFF. Written as DNA, the CDR3 is TGCGCCAGCAGCGCAGGGGACAGTCGGGCCGAAGCTTTCTTT.

This clone was seen just once. This chain uses TRBV5-1 with TRBJ1-2; TRBD1 agrees at 10 bases. Germline V CDR1 and CDR2: SGHRS, YFSETQ. With 1 base clipped from V and 7 bases from J, the junction kept 7 bases outside the gene matches. The CDR3 contains 15 residues. DNA of the CDR3: TGCGCCAGCAGCTTGCTCGTGACAGGGGGCAGTGGCTACACCTTC. Its translation: CASSLLVTGGSGYTF.

The CDR3 is CSVGQGGYGYTF. In nucleotides, the CDR3 is TGCAGCGTAGGACAGGGGGGCTATGGCTACACCTTC. The gene calls are TRBV29-1 and TRBJ1-2; the match to TRBD1 covers 10 bases. Germline V gives CDR1 SQVTM, CDR2 ANQGSEA. The CDR3 sequence is 12 residues long. J was trimmed by 4 bases and V by 6 bases; bases with no gene match: 2.

CDR3 in DNA: TGCAGCACGGAAGGACAGGGGGGGGGAGATACGCAGTATTTT. Translated: CSTEGQGGGDTQYF. The chain has TRBV29-1 and TRBJ2-3; 10 positions agree with TRBD1. The CDR3 runs 14 residues. CDR1 is SQVTM and CDR2 is ANQGSEA in the germline V gene. V gave up 8 bases and J gave up 5 bases; unmatched junction bases: 10.

This clone occurred once. V is TRBV18 and J is TRBJ2-7; 11 bases line up with TRBD1. The length of the CDR3 is 15 residues. Germline assignment: CDR1 KGHSH and CDR2 LQKENI. V gave up 6 bases and J gave up 1 base; unmatched junction bases: 5. The CDR3 region is CASSPGTGGSYEQYF. The CDR3 DNA follows: TGTGCCAGCTCCCCCGGGACAGGGGGTTCCTACGAGCAGTACTTC.

The chain couples TRBV5-4 to TRBJ1-2; 7 bases align to TRBD1. The CDR3 runs to 15 residues. V lost 0 bases, J lost 2 bases, and 4 bases stayed unmatched. Germline CDR1 and CDR2: SGHNT and YYREEE (reference sequence). The CDR3 is CASSLDRGPNYGYTF. CDR3 nucleotide sequence: TGTGCCAGCAGCTTGGATAGGGGGCCGAACTATGGCTACACCTTC.

In its sample, this clone was seen a few times. The V call is TRBV19, the J call TRBJ1-2, with a weak D call TRBD1 (6 bases). CDR3 length: 14 residues. V was shortened by 4 bases and J by 8 bases, with 17 bases between the two germline ends. In germline, CDR1 is LNHDA, CDR2 SQIVND (reference sequence). DNA of the CDR3: TGTGCCAGTAGTACGCAGACAGGAGTAGGCGGCTACACCTTC. The encoded protein is CASSTQTGVGGYTF.

The chain employs TRBV6-2 or TRBV6-3 and TRBJ1-2, with 9 nucleotides matching TRBD1. This CDR3 region has 14 residues. The germline gives CDR1 MNHEY, CDR2 SVGEGT. Trimming removed 5 bases from V and 4 bases from J; junction bases left unmatched: 5. CDR3 protein: CASSAGTGLYGYTF. CDR3 bases: TGTGCCAGCAGTGCCGGGACAGGGCTCTATGGCTACACCTTC.

V and J are TRBV19 and TRBJ1-1, with a weak D call TRBD1 (5 bases). This CDR3 spans 16 amino acids. With 8 bases removed from V and 6 bases from J, the gap between germline ends came to 25 bases. Germline V gene sequence: CDR1 LNHDA, CDR2 SQIVND (reference sequence). The CDR3 DNA sequence: TGTGCCAGTCACCAGGGTGCGGGGGATGGCGGATCTGAAGCTTTCTTT. Translation gives CASHQGAGDGGSEAFF.

The CDR3 bases are TGCGCCAGCAGCTTGGTCATTAACTATGGCTACACCTTC. Its translation is CASSLVINYGYTF. The V call is TRBV5-1, the J call TRBJ1-2, with D unresolved. The CDR3 runs 13 residues. Trimming removed 0 bases at V and 1 base at J, with 4 bases between. The germline V gene has CDR1 SGHRS and CDR2 YFSETQ.

Only one count was recorded for this clone. The V and J genes are TRBV2 and TRBJ2-1; TRBD2 aligns across 10 bases. From germline, CDR1 is SNHLY and CDR2 FYNNEI. The CDR3 sequence is 15 residues long. The V and J ends lost 6 bases and 0 bases, in that order; junction bases with no gene match: 2. The CDR3 nucleotides are TGTGCCAGCAGGGTAGCGGGGGGCTCCTACAATGAGCAGTTCTTC. Translation: CASRVAGGSYNEQFF.

V gene TRBV19 combines with J gene TRBJ2-5; perhaps TRBD1 as D (7 bases). There are 15 residues in the CDR3. In germline, CDR1 is LNHDA, CDR2 SQIVND (reference sequence). With 4 bases removed from V and 5 bases from J, the gap between germline ends came to 17 bases. The CDR3, as DNA: TGTGCCAGTAGTACTCGACAGGGAGGCATGGAGACCCAGTACTTC. Encoded protein: CASSTRQGGMETQYF.

The rearrangement uses TRBV7-2 and TRBJ1-4; weak D call: TRBD1 (5 bases). Looked up from germline, CDR1 is SGHTA and CDR2 is FQGNSA. This CDR3 is built from 14 residues. V was shortened by 6 bases and J by 4 bases, with 12 bases between the two germline ends. CDR3 nucleotide sequence: TGTGCCAGCAGTGTGGGGGGGGGTAATGAAAAACTGTTTTTT. Protein: CASSVGGGNEKLFF.